This T cell receptor beta chain came from a study of long-term antiretroviral therapy in people with HIV. The wider study: Samples from the earliest time points predate the 2015 immediate-ART recommendation by about a decade. General study results and limits: Collection spanned 2004 to 2017; ART regimens may be less effective than current ones. Post-ART samples showed increased diversity that remained below transplant donor control levels.

Survey level was the resolution at which the v3.0 immunoSEQ assay ran. TCRdb keeps only in-frame clones here, not all; method: immunoSEQ multiplex PCR. Of under 20,000 clones in the sample, around 85% were seen once. Of note for this clone: As yet, its antigen is unknown.

Deletions cut 0 bases from V and 2 bases from J, with 5 bases between. From germline, CDR1 is SGHNT and CDR2 YYREEE (reference sequence). This CDR3 is built from 13 residues. The study drew at least one pre-ART and at least two post-ART PBMC samples from every donor. The material was unsorted PBMCs, obtained roughly 1.2 years before starting antiretroviral therapy. This TCR came from a man aged 25 to 45 with HIV. The chain is built from TRBV5-4 and TRBJ1-1; D is unresolved. CDR3 sequence reads: CASSLDINTEAFF. For the CDR3, the DNA is TGTGCCAGCAGCTTGGACATTAACACTGAAGCTTTCTTT.